This TCR beta chain was observed in a study of shared clonotypes between healthy human individuals. Only in-frame clones appear in the TCRdb table, and some are missing; sequencing was by immunoSEQ multiplex PCR. The sample has under 2,000,000 clones, about 94% seen once. Points from the study as a whole: Only blood was sampled, and tissue TCR repertoires likely differ from blood ones. For naive CD4 cells, roughly 5% of clonotypes were shared across a few donors.

J lost 7 bases, V lost 1 base, and 2 bases had no gene match. The CDR3 has 14 amino acids. CDR1 is SGHDN and CDR2 is FVKESK in the germline V gene. Notes on this clone: Its antigen is undetermined.

Terminally differentiated effector memory CD45RA+ cells were excluded by CCR7 positive selection of CD45RO-negative cells. The chain employs TRBV14 and TRBJ2-2, with 8 positions matching TRBD1. Sample: naive CD8+ T cells sorted from blood. The receptor's source is a man between 18 and 29 years old in good health. For the CDR3, the DNA is TGTGCCAGCAGCCAAGTGACAGGGGTCGGGGAGCTGTTTTTT. Its translation is CASSQVTGVGELFF.